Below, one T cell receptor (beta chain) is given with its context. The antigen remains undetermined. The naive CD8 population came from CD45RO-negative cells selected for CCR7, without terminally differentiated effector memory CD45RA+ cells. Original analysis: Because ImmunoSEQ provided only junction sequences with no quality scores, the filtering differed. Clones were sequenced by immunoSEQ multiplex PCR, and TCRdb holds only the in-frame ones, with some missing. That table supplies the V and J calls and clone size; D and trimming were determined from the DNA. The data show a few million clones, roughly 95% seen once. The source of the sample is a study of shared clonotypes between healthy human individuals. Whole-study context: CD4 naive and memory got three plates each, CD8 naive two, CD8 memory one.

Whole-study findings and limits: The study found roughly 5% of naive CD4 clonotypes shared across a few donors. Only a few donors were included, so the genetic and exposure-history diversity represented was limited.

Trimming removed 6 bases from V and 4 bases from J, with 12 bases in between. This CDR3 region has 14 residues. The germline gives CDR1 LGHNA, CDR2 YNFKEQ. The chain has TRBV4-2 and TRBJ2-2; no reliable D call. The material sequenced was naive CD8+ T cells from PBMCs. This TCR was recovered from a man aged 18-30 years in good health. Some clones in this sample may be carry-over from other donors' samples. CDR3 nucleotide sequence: TGTGCCAGCAGTTGGTCAGAGAGCACCGGGGAGCTGTTTTTT. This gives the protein CASSWSESTGELFF.